A selection of T cell receptor beta chains follows, all from one sample in a study of tumor and adjacent non-tumor tissue in lung cancer. TCRdb re-called the multiplex PCR reads with MiXCR, one entry per CDR3 protein. The table includes under 95,000 distinct CDR3 sequences, around 71% detected once. The source material was lung tumor tissue. These receptors were collected from a man aged 55 to 70 with non-small cell lung cancer. The CDR3 runs from the conserved cysteine through the conserved F or W. The order of the fields is D gene, CDR3 length, J gene, clone size, V gene, CDR3 protein, CDR3 DNA. A D gene is named only where the DNA matches it firmly. Clone size, where shown, is once, few, many, or a class for clones that have expanded.

-,14,TRBJ2-1,-,TRBV4-3,CASSQDWRNKEEFF,TGCGCCAGCAGCCAAGATTGGCGCAACAAAGAGGAGTTCTTC
-,14,TRBJ2-3,few,TRBV4-1,CSSSQELSGDTQYF,TGCTCCAGTAGCCAAGAGTTGTCTGGGGATACGCAGTATTTT
TRBD1,15,TRBJ2-2,-,TRBV7-8,CASTPRDRVTGELFF,TGTGCCAGCACTCCCCGGGACAGGGTCACCGGGGAGCTGTTTTTT
-,12,TRBJ2-7,few,TRBV11-2,CASSLRMYEQYF,TGTGCCAGCAGCTTAAGGATGTACGAGCAGTACTTC
-,13,TRBJ2-5,many,TRBV28,CASSLHSQETQYF,TGTGCCAGCAGTTTACACTCCCAAGAGACCCAGTACTTC
-,17,TRBJ2-6,-,TRBV6-2/TRBV6-3,CAGSYSVGHAGANVLTF,TGTGCCGGCAGTTACTCGGTGGGGCACGCTGGGGCCAACGTCCTGACTTTC
-,12,TRBJ1-2,-,TRBV6-1,CASRQCGYGYTF,TGTGCCAGCAGACAGTGCGGATATGGTTACACCTTC
-,14,TRBJ2-7,once,TRBV29-1,CSVGDIPSSYELYF,TGCAGCGTTGGCGACATCCCCAGCTCCTACGAGTTGTACTTC
-,15,TRBJ2-5,-,TRBV4-1,CASSPHGDGQETQYF,TGCGCCAGCAGTCCACATGGGGACGGCCAAGAGACCCAGTACTTC
TRBD1,16,TRBJ1-1,few,TRBV11-3,CASSTGQGSGNTEAFF,TGTGCTAGCTCGACGGGACAGGGGTCTGGCAACACTGAAGCTTTCTTT
TRBD1,15,TRBJ2-1,-,TRBV10-3,CAIRPGQSSYNEQFF,TGTGCCATCAGACCGGGACAGAGTTCCTACAATGAGCAGTTCTTC
-,13,TRBJ2-3,-,TRBV4-2,CASSQSKWDTQYF,TGTGCCAGCAGCCAATCTAAGTGGGATACACAGTATTTT
-,12,TRBJ2-7,-,TRBV7-9,CASGLGPYEQYF,TGTGCCAGCGGCTTAGGACCCTACGAGCAGTACTTC
-,12,TRBJ2-3,-,TRBV28,CTSTDTADTQYF,TGTACCAGCACCGATACCGCAGATACGCAGTATTTT
-,13,TRBJ2-3,-,TRBV20-1,CSARGRLTNAQYF,TGCAGTGCTAGAGGTCGACTCACAAATGCGCAGTATTTT
-,14,TRBJ1-6,many,TRBV6-1,CASKIGGYNSPLHF,TGTGCCAGCAAAATAGGGGGTTATAATTCACCCCTCCACTTT
TRBD1,13,TRBJ2-7,-,TRBV6-2/TRBV6-3,CAGSWDSSNEQNF,TGTGCCGGCAGTTGGGACAGCTCGAACGAGCAGAACTTC
TRBD1,19,TRBJ2-6,-,TRBV5-4,CGSSPNLGQGASGANVLTF,TGTGGTAGCAGCCCGAACCTGGGACAGGGAGCCTCTGGGGCCAACGTCCTGACTTTC
-,15,TRBJ2-2,once,TRBV11-3,CVSSPSVANTGELYF,TGTGTCAGCAGCCCTAGCGTAGCGAACACCGGGGAGCTGTATTTT
-,13,TRBJ2-5,-,TRBV5-6,CASSPRLEETHYF,TGTGCCAGCAGCCCAAGACTCGAAGAGACCCATTACTTC
-,14,TRBJ2-5,once,TRBV6-5,CASMLGPGWETQYF,TGTGCCAGCATGCTAGGCCCCGGGTGGGAGACCCAGTACTTC
-,17,TRBJ2-7,-,TRBV6-2/TRBV6-3,CTSSYGYAIVRPYEQYF,TGTACCAGCAGTTACGGTTATGCGATCGTGAGACCCTACGAGCAGTACTTC
-,16,TRBJ2-3,many,TRBV13,CASSSPAGAGTDTQYF,TGTGCCAGCAGCTCCCCGGCGGGGGCGGGCACAGATACGCAGTATTTT
TRBD1,19,TRBJ1-5,few,TRBV19,CASSRPGQKVTFSNQPQHF,TGTGCCAGTAGTAGACCGGGACAGAAAGTAACTTTTAGCAATCAGCCCCAGCATTTT
-,15,TRBJ2-1,-,TRBV11-2,CTSSLHRGMRDEQFF,TGTACCAGCAGCCTGCACCGTGGGATGAGGGATGAGCAGTTCTTC
-,14,TRBJ2-5,-,TRBV28,CASSLSEGQETQYF,TGTGCCAGCAGTTTGAGCGAGGGCCAAGAGACCCAGTACTTC
TRBD2,17,TRBJ2-1,-,TRBV7-9,CASSLGGTSGMYNEQFF,TGTGCCAGCAGCTTAGGGGGGACTAGCGGGATGTACAATGAGCAGTTCTTC
-,14,TRBJ1-1,medium-sized,TRBV4-2,CASSQATQNTEAFF,TGTGCCAGCAGCCAAGCTACACAGAACACTGAAGCTTTCTTT
TRBD2,15,TRBJ2-1,-,TRBV11-3,CVSNHGTSGSYEQFF,TGTGTCAGCAACCACGGGACTAGCGGGAGCTATGAGCAGTTCTTC
-,15,TRBJ2-7,-,TRBV11-3,CASSLDQAYSSEQFF,TGTGCCAGCAGCTTAGATCAGGCCTACAGCAGCGAGCAGTTTTTC
-,14,TRBJ2-7,-,TRBV28,CASGWGRARYEQYF,TGTGCCAGTGGGTGGGGCAGGGCTCGCTACGAGCAGTACTTC
TRBD1,15,TRBJ2-3,few,TRBV13,CASSMTGGSTDTQYF,TGTGCCAGCAGCATGACAGGGGGCAGCACAGATACGCAGTATTTT
-,14,TRBJ1-2,-,TRBV13,CASSLLGTSYGYTF,TGTGCCAGCAGCTTATTAGGGACCTCCTATGGCTACACCTTC
-,15,TRBJ2-7,many,TRBV5-8,CASSLGGEISYEQYF,TGTGCCAGCAGCTTGGGAGGGGAAATATCCTACGAGCAGTACTTC